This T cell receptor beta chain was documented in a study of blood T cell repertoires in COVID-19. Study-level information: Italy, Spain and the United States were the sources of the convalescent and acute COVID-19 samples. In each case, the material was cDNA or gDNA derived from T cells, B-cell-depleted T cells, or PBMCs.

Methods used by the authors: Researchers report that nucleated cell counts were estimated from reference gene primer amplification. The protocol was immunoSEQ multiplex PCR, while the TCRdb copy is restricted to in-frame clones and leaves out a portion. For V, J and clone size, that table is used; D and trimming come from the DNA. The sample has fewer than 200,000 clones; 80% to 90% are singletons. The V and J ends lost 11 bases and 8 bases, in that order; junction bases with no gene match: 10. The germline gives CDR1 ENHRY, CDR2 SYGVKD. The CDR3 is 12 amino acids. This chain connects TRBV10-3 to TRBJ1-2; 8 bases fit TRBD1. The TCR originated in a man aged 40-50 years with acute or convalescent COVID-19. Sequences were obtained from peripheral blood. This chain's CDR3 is CAVDRGSMGYTF. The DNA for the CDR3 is TGTGCCGTAGACAGGGGCTCTATGGGCTACACCTTC.